Below are 2 T cell receptor beta chains sequenced from a single sample in a study of cytomegalovirus exposure and HLA in healthy donors. Clones were read by immunoSEQ multiplex PCR, and TCRdb kept only the in-frame ones, dropping some. The sample lists some 210,000 clones, around 86% seen once, with 2% in the top ten. Sequencing was carried out using PBMCs. The receptors derive from a woman between 18 and 29 years old in good health and CMV-seropositive.

V gene TRBV28 combines with J gene TRBJ2-3; TRBD2 is a possible D gene (7 bases). Germline V gene lookup returns CDR1 MDHEN and CDR2 SYDVKM. The V end lost 7 bases, the J end lost 0 bases, and 14 bases lay between the germline ends. The CDR3 is 15 amino acids. The CDR3 DNA reads as TGTGCCAGCACGAGTCGGGGGGCTAGCACAGATACGCAGTATTTT. Translated: CASTSRGASTDTQYF.

Only a few counts were recorded for this clone. The V and J genes are TRBV25-1 and TRBJ1-2, with a tentative D call TRBD1 (6 bases). The CDR3 extends over 13 amino acids. V was shortened by 5 bases and J by 8 bases, with 15 bases between the two germline ends. The germline gives CDR1 MGHDK, CDR2 SYGVNS. The CDR3 protein is CASSPAGGAGYTF. CDR3 DNA sequence: TGTGCCAGCAGTCCTGCGGGGGGCGCGGGCTACACCTTC.